The rows below give T cell receptor beta chains drawn from one sample of a study of regulatory T cells in long-lasting Graves disease. TCRdb analysed the multiplex PCR reads with MiXCR anew, one entry per CDR3 protein. Of 320,000 or so distinct CDR3 sequences listed, over 15% are singletons. The sample was peripheral blood mononuclear cells (PBMCs), taken at new diagnosis, from a patient treated with antithyroid drugs. These receptors originate from a female donor with Graves disease. The conserved cysteine and the conserved F or W are not part of the CDR3 here. Only part of the rows carry a size: once, few, many, or a class if the clone is expanded.

>TRBJ2-7|TRBV9|many
ASSSSNTASYEQY
>TRBJ2-5|TRBV20-1|.
SARRHESSSGWYQETQY
>TRBJ1-5|TRBV7-8|few
ASSSGRGVDQPQH
>.|TRBV28|.
ASSLPGQGTEAF
>TRBJ2-3|TRBV10-3|many
AMRSGGGPDTQY
>TRBJ1-1|TRBV10-3|.
AISEPGQLTEAF
>TRBJ2-7|TRBV2|many
ASGRSHEQY
>TRBJ2-1|TRBV6-1|.
ASSEDVSSYNEQF
>TRBJ2-5|TRBV12-3/TRBV12-4|.
ASRETGGGETQY
>TRBJ2-5|TRBV6-1|few
ASRQGITLLQETQY
>TRBJ1-1|TRBV5-1|many
ASMEGARNTEAF
>TRBJ1-4|TRBV11-3|many
ASSLGVAGGEKLF
>TRBJ1-4|TRBV6-1|many
ASNYPGQYNEKLF
>TRBJ2-3|TRBV15|.
ATSRDGGTDTQY
>TRBJ2-1|TRBV5-1|many
ASSFSSGYNEQF
>TRBJ2-3|TRBV5-1|many
ASSHGEADTQY
>TRBJ2-3|TRBV27|once
ASTSHGLAGGPDTQY
>TRBJ1-1|TRBV11-3|.
ASSPDRGHRTEAF
>TRBJ1-2|TRBV6-1|.
ASLGSGYDYT
>TRBJ2-3|TRBV3-1|few
ASSQGGRGTDTQY
>TRBJ2-1|TRBV7-9|many
ASSLVIGIGLPYNEQF
>TRBJ2-3|TRBV5-5|.
ASSLERVGLDTQY
>TRBJ1-4|TRBV12-3/TRBV12-4|many
ASSLRGDEKLF
>TRBJ1-5|TRBV20-1|many
SARAGNQPQH
>TRBJ2-7|TRBV3-1|.
ASSQFRAGDLEQY
>TRBJ1-1|TRBV3-1|many
ASSPLGVPLGTEAF
>TRBJ2-2|TRBV7-9|few
ASRAGNGELF
>TRBJ2-7|TRBV7-9|many
ASSSLRVSYEQY
>TRBJ1-1|TRBV11-2|many
ASSFLGDTEAF
>TRBJ2-1|TRBV28|many
ASSSTAWSSYNEQF
>TRBJ2-1|TRBV19|many
ASSIRTSGNAYNEQF
>TRBJ2-7|TRBV12-3/TRBV12-4|once
ASSSDRGTVGDEQY
>TRBJ1-4|TRBV6-1|many
ASRTQGAKSELF
>TRBJ1-1|TRBV6-1|.
ASRPRRLGGVNTEAF
>TRBJ1-2|TRBV12-3/TRBV12-4|many
ASSALDRGDGYGYT
>TRBJ2-1|TRBV7-8|.
ASSLPGLAGVHNEQF